This TCR beta chain derives from a study of patients and donors after allogeneic stem cell transplantation. This clonotype was seen many times. TCRdb re-derived calls from the RT-PCR reads in MiXCR, one entry per CDR3 protein. This sample has over 200,000 distinct CDR3 sequences, with roughly two fifths found just once. V dropped 0 bases and J dropped 8 bases, with 13 bases sitting between them. This CDR3 has 14 amino acids. Germline loops: CDR1 LNHNV, CDR2 YYDKDF (reference sequence). This chain links TRBV15 with TRBJ1-1; a possible D gene is TRBD1 (5 bases). The receptor's source is a human donor who was either an allogeneic HSCT recipient or a stem cell or donor lymphocyte infusion donor (not recorded which). It is not recorded whose cells these are; they may come from a transplant donor. Sample: blood, either unsorted or a sorted T cell fraction (not recorded which). The chain's CDR3 is CATSREGRAGEAFF. The CDR3 DNA is TGTGCCACCAGCAGAGAAGGAAGAGCAGGGGAAGCTTTCTTT. The full variable domain, rest sourced from reference TRBV15 and TRBJ1-1, is DAMVIQNPRYQVTQFGKPVTLSCSQTLNHNVMYWYQQKSSQAPKLLFHYYDKDFNNEADTPDNFQSRRPNTSFCFLDIRSPGLGDTAMYLCATSREGRAGEAFFGQGTRLTVV.